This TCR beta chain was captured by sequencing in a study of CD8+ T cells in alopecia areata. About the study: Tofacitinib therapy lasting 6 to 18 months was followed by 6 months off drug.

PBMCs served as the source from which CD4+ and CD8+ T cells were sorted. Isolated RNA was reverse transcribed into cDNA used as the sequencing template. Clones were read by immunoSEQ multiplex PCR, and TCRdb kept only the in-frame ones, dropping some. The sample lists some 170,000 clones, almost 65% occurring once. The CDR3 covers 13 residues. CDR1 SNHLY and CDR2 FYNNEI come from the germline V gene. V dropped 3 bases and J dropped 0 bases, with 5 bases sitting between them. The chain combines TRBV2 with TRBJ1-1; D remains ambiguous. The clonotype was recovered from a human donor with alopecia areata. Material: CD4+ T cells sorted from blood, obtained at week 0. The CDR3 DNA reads TGTGCCAGCAGTGATCAGTTGAACACTGAAGCTTTCTTT. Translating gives CASSDQLNTEAFF.